Listed below are T cell receptor beta chains from one sample, sequenced in a study of identifying expanded T cells in peripheral blood. Only in-frame clones appear in the TCRdb table, and some are missing; sequencing was by immunoSEQ multiplex PCR. The repertoire includes around 90,000 clones, 70% to 90% of them detected once, and roughly 4% sits in the top ten. The source material was blood. Receptors originate from a person between 18 and 75 years old in good health. Both conserved end residues are part of each CDR3. The D gene is left open where the match is weak. Rows may omit the clone size; those that give it use once, few, many or a size class.

CDR3nt: TGTGCCAGTAGTATTGAATACACCGGGGAGCTGTTTTTT
CDR3aa: CASSIEYTGELFF
v_gene: TRBV19
j_gene: TRBJ2-2
d_gene: -
abundance: -

CDR3nt: TGTGCCAGCAGTGAATCGGCAGGGGGCCCAGATACGCAGTATTTT
CDR3aa: CASSESAGGPDTQYF
v_gene: TRBV6-4
j_gene: TRBJ2-3
d_gene: TRBD1
abundance: -

CDR3nt: TGTGCCAGCAGCCAAGATCTAGCGGGAGGGCCGGCCGGGGAGCTGTTTTTT
CDR3aa: CASSQDLAGGPAGELFF
v_gene: TRBV4-2
j_gene: TRBJ2-2
d_gene: TRBD2
abundance: -

CDR3nt: TGTGCCAGCAGCCAAGAGTTCAGCTCCTACAATGAGCAGTTCTTC
CDR3aa: CASSQEFSSYNEQFF
v_gene: TRBV4-2
j_gene: TRBJ2-1
d_gene: -
abundance: few

CDR3nt: TGTGCCATCCCAGGGGCAGGGGTGGATACGCAGTATTTT
CDR3aa: CAIPGAGVDTQYF
v_gene: TRBV7-2
j_gene: TRBJ2-3
d_gene: -
abundance: -

CDR3nt: TGTGCCAGCAGCGTCTCCGGGACAGGGTACGACGAGCAGTACTTC
CDR3aa: CASSVSGTGYDEQYF
v_gene: TRBV9
j_gene: TRBJ2-7
d_gene: TRBD1
abundance: -

CDR3nt: TGTGCCAGCAGTGAGGGTTCGGGGGGGAAAAAAGAGACCCAGTACTTC
CDR3aa: CASSEGSGGKKETQYF
v_gene: TRBV2
j_gene: TRBJ2-5
d_gene: TRBD2
abundance: -

CDR3nt: TGTGCCAGCAGCGAACTAGCGGGGGGATGCCTTAGCTCCTACGAGCAGTACTTC
CDR3aa: CASSELAGGCLSSYEQYF
v_gene: TRBV9
j_gene: TRBJ2-7
d_gene: TRBD2
abundance: -

CDR3nt: TGTGCCAGCAGCTCGCCGGGACAGCGGGAACGCTACGAGCAGTACTTC
CDR3aa: CASSSPGQRERYEQYF
v_gene: TRBV5-6
j_gene: TRBJ2-7
d_gene: -
abundance: -

CDR3nt: TGTGCCAGCAGCCCCATCGGTGGGGTTTTCGGGGAGACCCAGTACTTC
CDR3aa: CASSPIGGVFGETQYF
v_gene: TRBV9
j_gene: TRBJ2-5
d_gene: -
abundance: -

CDR3nt: TGTGCCTGGAACCGGGACGGAACATACTCTGGAAACACCATATATTTT
CDR3aa: CAWNRDGTYSGNTIYF
v_gene: TRBV30
j_gene: TRBJ1-3
d_gene: -
abundance: -

CDR3nt: TGTGCCAGCAGCCAAGACCGGGAGGGCCAAGAGACCCAGTACTTC
CDR3aa: CASSQDREGQETQYF
v_gene: TRBV7-3
j_gene: TRBJ2-5
d_gene: TRBD2
abundance: -

CDR3nt: TGTGCCTGGAGTGTAGGAACGGTGAACACCGGGGAGCTGTTTTTT
CDR3aa: CAWSVGTVNTGELFF
v_gene: TRBV30
j_gene: TRBJ2-2
d_gene: -
abundance: -

CDR3nt: TGTGCCAGCCAACAGGGAGCTGGGGCCAACGTCCTGACTTTC
CDR3aa: CASQQGAGANVLTF
v_gene: TRBV7-3
j_gene: TRBJ2-6
d_gene: -
abundance: -

CDR3nt: TGTGCCAGCATTTCGACAGGGGACTATGGCTACACCTTC
CDR3aa: CASISTGDYGYTF
v_gene: TRBV28
j_gene: TRBJ1-2
d_gene: TRBD1
abundance: -

CDR3nt: TGTGCCAGTAGTCAGTCAAATTCCTACGAGCAGTACTTC
CDR3aa: CASSQSNSYEQYF
v_gene: TRBV19
j_gene: TRBJ2-7
d_gene: -
abundance: once

CDR3nt: TGTGCCAGCAGCGGAGGGTCTGAGCAGTTCTTC
CDR3aa: CASSGGSEQFF
v_gene: TRBV7-9
j_gene: TRBJ2-1
d_gene: -
abundance: -

CDR3nt: TGTGCCAGCAGCACTTACACCGGGGAGCTGTTTTTT
CDR3aa: CASSTYTGELFF
v_gene: TRBV9
j_gene: TRBJ2-2
d_gene: -
abundance: -

CDR3nt: TGTGCCAGCAGCTCCAGGGGCGCTGCGTTCTATGGCTACACCTTC
CDR3aa: CASSSRGAAFYGYTF
v_gene: TRBV7-2
j_gene: TRBJ1-2
d_gene: -
abundance: once

CDR3nt: TGTGCCAGCAGAGCTGTAGAGACCCAGTACTTC
CDR3aa: CASRAVETQYF
v_gene: TRBV2
j_gene: TRBJ2-5
d_gene: -
abundance: -

CDR3nt: TGTGCCTGGAGGATCCGGACAGAAAGCTACACCTTC
CDR3aa: CAWRIRTESYTF
v_gene: TRBV30
j_gene: TRBJ1-2
d_gene: -
abundance: -

CDR3nt: TGTGCCAGCAGTTTGGTTGTGGGGGCAGATACGCAGTATTTT
CDR3aa: CASSLVVGADTQYF
v_gene: TRBV28
j_gene: TRBJ2-3
d_gene: -
abundance: -

CDR3nt: TGTGCCAGCAGCTCCGGACAGGGGGCCAGCTATGGCTACACCTTC
CDR3aa: CASSSGQGASYGYTF
v_gene: TRBV7-2
j_gene: TRBJ1-2
d_gene: TRBD1
abundance: -

CDR3nt: TGTGCCAGCAGCGGGTATAACCGGGACAGGGGTTACAATGAGCAGTTCTTC
CDR3aa: CASSGYNRDRGYNEQFF
v_gene: TRBV7-9
j_gene: TRBJ2-1
d_gene: TRBD1
abundance: -

CDR3nt: TGTGCCACCAGCGTGGACAGGGGGCTTTCACCCCTCCACTTT
CDR3aa: CATSVDRGLSPLHF
v_gene: TRBV15
j_gene: TRBJ1-6
d_gene: TRBD1
abundance: few

CDR3nt: TGTGCCATCAGTTTAACCGGGACAGGGGGAAACGAGCAGTACTTC
CDR3aa: CAISLTGTGGNEQYF
v_gene: TRBV10-3
j_gene: TRBJ2-7
d_gene: TRBD1
abundance: -

CDR3nt: TGTGCCAGCAGCCACGGGACCCTTCAATTCTCCTACAATGAGCAGTTCTTC
CDR3aa: CASSHGTLQFSYNEQFF
v_gene: TRBV27
j_gene: TRBJ2-1
d_gene: -
abundance: -

CDR3nt: TGTGCCAGCAGCTTTTCGGGCGGGAGAGACACCGGGGAGCTGTTTTTT
CDR3aa: CASSFSGGRDTGELFF
v_gene: TRBV7-2
j_gene: TRBJ2-2
d_gene: TRBD2
abundance: -

CDR3nt: TGCGCCAGCAGCCAAGATAACAGCGGGGCTTTCCAAGAGACCCAGTACTTC
CDR3aa: CASSQDNSGAFQETQYF
v_gene: TRBV4-1
j_gene: TRBJ2-5
d_gene: TRBD2
abundance: -

CDR3nt: TGTGCCAGTAGTATTGGCAGGGGGCGCATTGAAAAACTGTTTTTT
CDR3aa: CASSIGRGRIEKLFF
v_gene: TRBV19
j_gene: TRBJ1-4
d_gene: TRBD1
abundance: -

CDR3nt: TGTGCCATCAGTGAGAAGGGGCTCAGTGGCTACACCTTC
CDR3aa: CAISEKGLSGYTF
v_gene: TRBV10-3
j_gene: TRBJ1-2
d_gene: -
abundance: few

CDR3nt: TGTGCCCCCGCTTCCCGTACAGGGTTATTAGGTGAGCAGTTCTTC
CDR3aa: CAPASRTGLLGEQFF
v_gene: TRBV5-8
j_gene: TRBJ2-1
d_gene: -
abundance: -

CDR3nt: TGTGCCAGCAGCCAAGGGGACAGCTCTGGCGAGCAGTACTTC
CDR3aa: CASSQGDSSGEQYF
v_gene: TRBV4-2
j_gene: TRBJ2-7
d_gene: TRBD1
abundance: -

CDR3nt: TGTGCCAGCAGTTACAGGGATGGGGATCAGCCCCAGCATTTT
CDR3aa: CASSYRDGDQPQHF
v_gene: TRBV6-6
j_gene: TRBJ1-5
d_gene: -
abundance: many

CDR3nt: TGCAGCGTGGACAAATACAATGAGCAGTTCTTC
CDR3aa: CSVDKYNEQFF
v_gene: TRBV29-1
j_gene: TRBJ2-1
d_gene: -
abundance: once

CDR3nt: TGTGCCAGCAGCCCCAGGACGGAAACGGGGTATGGCTACACCTTC
CDR3aa: CASSPRTETGYGYTF
v_gene: TRBV13
j_gene: TRBJ1-2
d_gene: -
abundance: -

CDR3nt: TGTGCCAGCAGTTTGGTCGGGCGGACCGACGAGCAGTACTTC
CDR3aa: CASSLVGRTDEQYF
v_gene: TRBV27
j_gene: TRBJ2-7
d_gene: -
abundance: -

CDR3nt: TGTGCCAGCAGCTTGGGCTCATATCGCCAGGGTAATGGCTACACCTTC
CDR3aa: CASSLGSYRQGNGYTF
v_gene: TRBV5-4
j_gene: TRBJ1-2
d_gene: -
abundance: -

CDR3nt: TGTGCCTGGAGCGGGACCTATAATTCACCCCTCCACTTT
CDR3aa: CAWSGTYNSPLHF
v_gene: TRBV30
j_gene: TRBJ1-6
d_gene: -
abundance: -

CDR3nt: TGCGCCAGCAGCTTAGGGACAGGGGAATACGAGCAGTACTTC
CDR3aa: CASSLGTGEYEQYF
v_gene: TRBV5-1
j_gene: TRBJ2-7
d_gene: TRBD1
abundance: -

CDR3nt: TGCGCCAGCAGTGGGGCTGGGGCCAACGTCCTGACTTTC
CDR3aa: CASSGAGANVLTF
v_gene: TRBV23-1
j_gene: TRBJ2-6
d_gene: -
abundance: once

CDR3nt: TGTGCCAGCAGTGAAAGGGGCGGGGAGCAGTACTTC
CDR3aa: CASSERGGEQYF
v_gene: TRBV2
j_gene: TRBJ2-7
d_gene: -
abundance: -

CDR3nt: TGTGCCAGCAGCTTGGACGGGGGTGCCTCTGAAGCTTTCTTT
CDR3aa: CASSLDGGASEAFF
v_gene: TRBV5-4
j_gene: TRBJ1-1
d_gene: -
abundance: -

CDR3nt: TGTGCCAGCAGTGAAGGCAGCTGGGATACGCAGTATTTT
CDR3aa: CASSEGSWDTQYF
v_gene: TRBV6-1
j_gene: TRBJ2-3
d_gene: -
abundance: -

CDR3nt: TGTGCCAGCAGCGAGATGAGACGTGGGAGCACAGATACGCAGTATTTT
CDR3aa: CASSEMRRGSTDTQYF
v_gene: TRBV5-4
j_gene: TRBJ2-3
d_gene: -
abundance: -

CDR3nt: TGCGCCAGCGGGCACCTAGGGGACAGGGGCAACTATGGCTACACCTTC
CDR3aa: CASGHLGDRGNYGYTF
v_gene: TRBV4-3
j_gene: TRBJ1-2
d_gene: TRBD1
abundance: -

CDR3nt: TGTGCCAGCAGACCTCCCCTCGGGACGCAGTATTTT
CDR3aa: CASRPPLGTQYF
v_gene: TRBV7-3
j_gene: TRBJ2-3
d_gene: -
abundance: -